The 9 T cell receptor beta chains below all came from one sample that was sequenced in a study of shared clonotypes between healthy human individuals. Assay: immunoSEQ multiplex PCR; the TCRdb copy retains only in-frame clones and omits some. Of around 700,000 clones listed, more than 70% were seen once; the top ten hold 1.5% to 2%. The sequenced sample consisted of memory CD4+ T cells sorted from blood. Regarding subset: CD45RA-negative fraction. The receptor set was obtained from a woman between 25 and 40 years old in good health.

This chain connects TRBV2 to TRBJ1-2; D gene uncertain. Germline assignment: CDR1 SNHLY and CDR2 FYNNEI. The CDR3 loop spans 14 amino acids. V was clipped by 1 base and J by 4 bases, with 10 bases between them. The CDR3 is CASSEEASVYGYTF. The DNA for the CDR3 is TGTGCCAGCAGTGAAGAGGCATCCGTCTATGGCTACACCTTC.

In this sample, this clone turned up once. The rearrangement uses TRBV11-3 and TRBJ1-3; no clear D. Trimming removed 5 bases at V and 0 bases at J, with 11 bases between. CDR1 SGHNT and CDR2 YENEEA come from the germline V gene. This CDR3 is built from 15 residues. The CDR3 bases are TGTGCCAGCAGCCCGGGTGGAGCCTCTGGAAACACCATATATTTT. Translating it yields CASSPGGASGNTIYF.

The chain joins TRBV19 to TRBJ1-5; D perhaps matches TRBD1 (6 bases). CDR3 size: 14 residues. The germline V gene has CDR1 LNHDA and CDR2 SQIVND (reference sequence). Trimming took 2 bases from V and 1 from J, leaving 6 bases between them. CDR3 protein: CASSIQGSNQPQHF. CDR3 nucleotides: TGTGCCAGTAGTATACAGGGGAGCAATCAGCCCCAGCATTTT.

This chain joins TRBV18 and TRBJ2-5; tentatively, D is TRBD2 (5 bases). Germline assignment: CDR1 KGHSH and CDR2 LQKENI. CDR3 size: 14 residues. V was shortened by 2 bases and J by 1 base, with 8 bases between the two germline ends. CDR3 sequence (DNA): TGTGCCAGCTCACCATCTAGCACCCAAGAGACCCAGTACTTC. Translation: CASSPSSTQETQYF.

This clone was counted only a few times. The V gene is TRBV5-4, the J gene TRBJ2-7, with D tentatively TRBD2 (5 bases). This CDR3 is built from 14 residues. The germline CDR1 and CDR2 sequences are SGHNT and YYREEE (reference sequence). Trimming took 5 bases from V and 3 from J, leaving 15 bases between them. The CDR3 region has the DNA TGTGCCAGCAGTCGTACGGGGATCTACTACGAGCAGTACTTC. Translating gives CASSRTGIYYEQYF.

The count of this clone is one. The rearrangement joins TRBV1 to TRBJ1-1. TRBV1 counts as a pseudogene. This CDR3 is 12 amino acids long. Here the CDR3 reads CTSSQEEHKAFF. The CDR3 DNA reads TGCACCAGCAGCCAAGAGGAGCATAAAGCTTTCTTT.

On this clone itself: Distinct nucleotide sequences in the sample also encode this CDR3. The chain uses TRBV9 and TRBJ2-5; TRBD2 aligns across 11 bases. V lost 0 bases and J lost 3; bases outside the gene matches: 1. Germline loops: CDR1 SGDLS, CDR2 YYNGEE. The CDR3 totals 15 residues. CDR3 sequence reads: CASSVAGLAEETQYF. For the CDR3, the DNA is TGTGCCAGCAGCGTAGCGGGACTAGCGGAAGAGACCCAGTACTTC. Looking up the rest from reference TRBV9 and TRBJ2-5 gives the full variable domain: DSGVTQTPKHLITATGQRVTLRCSPRSGDLSVYWYQQSLDQGLQFLIQYYNGEERAKGNILERFSAQQFPDLHSELNLSSLELGDSALYFCASSVAGLAEETQYFGPGTRLLVL.

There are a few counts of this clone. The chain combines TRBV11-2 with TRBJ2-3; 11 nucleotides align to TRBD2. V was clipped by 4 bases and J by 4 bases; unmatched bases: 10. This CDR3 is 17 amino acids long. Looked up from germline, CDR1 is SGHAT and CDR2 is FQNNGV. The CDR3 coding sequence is TGTGCCAGCAGCTCCAACCTACTAGCGGGAGTACCAGATACGCAGTATTTT. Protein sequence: CASSSNLLAGVPDTQYF.

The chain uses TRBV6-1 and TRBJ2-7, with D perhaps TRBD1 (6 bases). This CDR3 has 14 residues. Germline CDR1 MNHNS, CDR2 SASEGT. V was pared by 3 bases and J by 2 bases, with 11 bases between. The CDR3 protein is CASSDRQVTYEQYF. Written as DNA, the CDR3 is TGTGCCAGCAGTGACCGACAGGTCACCTACGAGCAGTACTTC.